These 20 T cell receptor beta chains came from one sample sequenced in a study of T cell changes during pregnancy in multiple sclerosis. The table came from immunoSEQ multiplex PCR; TCRdb's copy has only in-frame clones and leaves some out. Here the sample spans 30,000 to 35,000 clones, 90% being singletons. Specimen: CD8+ T cells from peripheral blood mononuclear cells, collected before pregnancy. The receptors were sampled from a female donor with multiple sclerosis, enrolled in a pregnancy study.

V gene TRBV5-1 combines with J gene TRBJ2-2; 9 bases fit TRBD1. Trimming at V came to 4 bases and at J to 4 bases, leaving 11 bases not matched to a gene. CDR1 is SGHRS and CDR2 is YFSETQ in the germline V gene. The CDR3 has 17 amino acids. DNA of the CDR3: TGCGCCAGCAGCCGTAATTCGGGACAGGGAACCACCGGGGAGCTGTTTTTT. Translation: CASSRNSGQGTTGELFF.

The J gene is TRBJ2-1, the V gene TRBV2; 7 bases match TRBD2. V dropped 6 bases and J dropped 1; count of bases not matched to a gene: 6. The germline V gene has CDR1 SNHLY and CDR2 FYNNEI. The CDR3 runs to 15 residues. CDR3 DNA sequence: TGTGCCAGCAGCCTCCTGGGAGGGTCCTACAATGAGCAGTTCTTC. Protein sequence: CASSLLGGSYNEQFF. The full variable domain, its missing parts supplied by reference TRBV2 and TRBJ2-1, is EPEVTQTPSHQVTQMGQEVILRCVPISNHLYFYWYRQILGQKVEFLVSFYNNEISEKSEIFDDQFSVERPDGSNFTLKIRSTKLEDSAMYFCASSLLGGSYNEQFFGPGTRLTVL.

This clone ranks as medium-sized. The J gene is TRBJ2-3, the V gene TRBV6-4, with 11 positions matching TRBD2. From germline, CDR1 is MRHNA and CDR2 SNTAGT. The trim removed 3 bases at V and 3 bases at J, leaving 2 bases unmatched. The CDR3 is 15 amino acids. CDR3 nucleotides: TGTGCCAGCAGTGAAGGGACTAGCGGAACAGATACGCAGTATTTT. Translated, it gives CASSEGTSGTDTQYF.

This clone is labeled medium-sized. This chain links TRBV19 with TRBJ2-5; 10 bases line up with TRBD2. This CDR3 comprises 15 residues. Trimming cost V 6 bases and J 3 bases; bases outside gene matches: 7. CDR1 is LNHDA, CDR2 SQIVND, per germline (reference sequence). CDR3: CASSSTSGVKETQYF. For the CDR3, the DNA is TGTGCCAGTAGCTCTACTAGCGGGGTAAAAGAGACCCAGTACTTC.

This rearrangement joins TRBV5-6 to TRBJ1-6, with TRBD1 matching 7 bases. The J segment lost 14 bases and the V segment lost 0 bases, leaving 2 bases of the junction unmatched. The germline CDR1 and CDR2 sequences are SGHDT and YYEEEE. The CDR3 covers 12 residues. The CDR3 nucleotides are TGTGCCAGCAGCTTGGGGGACAGCACCCTCCACTTT. Encoded protein: CASSLGDSTLHF.

V is TRBV27 and J is TRBJ1-1; tentative D call: TRBD1 (5 bases). The ends were cut back, 4 bases at V and 5 bases at J, with 11 bases in the middle. Germline V gives CDR1 MNHEY, CDR2 SMNVEV (reference sequence). The CDR3 is made up of 13 amino acids. This CDR3 is CASSWRGDTEAFF. The CDR3 DNA is TGTGCCAGCAGTTGGCGGGGGGATACTGAAGCTTTCTTT.

The rearrangement joins TRBV4-3 to TRBJ1-1; the match to TRBD1 covers 11 bases. The CDR3 runs to 15 residues. CDR1 LGHNA and CDR2 YSLEER come from the germline V gene. The V segment lost 2 bases and the J segment 6 bases; nucleotides outside the gene matches: 5. The CDR3 coding sequence is TGCGCCAGCAGCCAAAGGACAGGGGGCTTCCCTGAAGCTTTCTTT. Its protein product is CASSQRTGGFPEAFF.

The chain joins TRBV10-3 to TRBJ2-1; D perhaps matches TRBD1 (6 bases). With 3 bases removed from V and 9 bases from J, the gap between germline ends came to 12 bases. CDR1 ENHRY and CDR2 SYGVKD come from the germline V gene. The CDR3 totals 13 residues. The CDR3 region is CAISDSGVGEQFF. The CDR3, as DNA: TGTGCCATCAGTGATTCAGGGGTCGGTGAGCAGTTCTTC.

The rearrangement uses TRBV9 and TRBJ2-7; D possibly corresponds to TRBD2 (7 bases). This CDR3 spans 15 amino acids. Germline values: CDR1 SGDLS, CDR2 YYNGEE. Trimming took 5 bases from V and 5 from J, leaving 20 bases between them. The CDR3 nucleotides are TGTGCCAGCAGTAGCTCGGGGGGCGGCTTCCACGAGCAGTACTTC. Protein product: CASSSSGGGFHEQYF. Full variable domain (remainder filled in from reference TRBV9 and TRBJ2-7): DSGVTQTPKHLITATGQRVTLRCSPRSGDLSVYWYQQSLDQGLQFLIQYYNGEERAKGNILERFSAQQFPDLHSELNLSSLELGDSALYFCASSSSGGGFHEQYFGPGTRLTVT.

V usage is TRBV19 and J usage is TRBJ1-2; 7 bases map to TRBD1. The CDR3 runs 16 residues. Unmatched junction bases numbered 10, after V lost 5 bases and J lost 1 base. The germline V gene has CDR1 LNHDA and CDR2 SQIVND (reference sequence). The CDR3 bases are TGTGCCAGTAGTGCCTTTATGACAGGGCTTAACTATGGCTACACCTTC. Residues: CASSAFMTGLNYGYTF.

J is TRBJ2-1 and V is TRBV7-2; 14 nucleotides line up with TRBD2. The trim removed 5 bases at V and 7 bases at J, leaving 4 bases unmatched. This CDR3 spans 15 amino acids. Germline V gene sequence: CDR1 SGHTA, CDR2 FQGNSA. The chain's CDR3 is CASSLGLAGENEQFF. The CDR3 DNA is TGTGCCAGCAGCCTGGGACTAGCGGGAGAGAATGAGCAGTTCTTC.

J is TRBJ1-5 and V is TRBV4-1; a weak D match, TRBD1 (5 bases). V was pared by 1 base and J by 7 bases, with 17 bases between. Germline V gene data show CDR1 as MGHRA and CDR2 as YSYEKL. The CDR3 has 16 amino acids. DNA of the CDR3: TGCGCCAGCAGCCAAGGAGGAGGGACCCGATTCCAGCCCCAGCATTTT. Translation gives CASSQGGGTRFQPQHF.

In this sample, this clone turned up once. V is TRBV7-2 and J is TRBJ2-7, with 8 bases lining up with TRBD1. CDR3 length: 14 residues. V shed 4 bases and J 6 bases; nucleotides not matched to a gene: 8. Germline-derived CDR1 and CDR2 are SGHTA and FQGNSA. CDR3 DNA sequence: TGTGCCAGCAGCTCGGTGACAGGGGTAGGCGAGCAGTACTTC. As protein: CASSSVTGVGEQYF. The whole variable domain, filled in from reference TRBV7-2 and TRBJ2-7, reads GAGVSQSPSNKVTEKGKDVELRCDPISGHTALYWYRQSLGQGLEFLIYFQGNSAPDKSGLPSDRFSAERTGGSVSTLTIQRTQQEDSAVYLCASSSVTGVGEQYFGPGTRLTVT.

The V gene is TRBV7-8, the J gene TRBJ2-7; 9 positions match TRBD2. This CDR3 contains 17 residues. Per the germline V gene, CDR1 is SGHVS and CDR2 is FQNEAQ. Trimming cost V 7 bases and J 0 bases; bases outside gene matches: 13. The CDR3 sequence is CASNQPPSGASSYEQYF. The CDR3, as DNA: TGTGCCAGCAACCAGCCGCCTAGCGGGGCTAGCTCCTACGAGCAGTACTTC.

The chain recombines TRBV7-9 with TRBJ2-3, with 13 bases matching TRBD2. CDR1 and CDR2 from the germline V gene are SEHNR and FQNEAQ (reference sequence). J was trimmed by 6 bases and V by 5 bases; bases with no gene match: 8. The CDR3 spans 16 residues. In nucleotides, the CDR3 is TGTGCCAGCAGCCCGGTGGGGACTAGCGGGGTGGATACGCAGTATTTT. Translated, it gives CASSPVGTSGVDTQYF.

The V and J genes are TRBV5-8 and TRBJ2-1; 14 bases align to TRBD2. The ends lost 4 bases at V and 0 bases at J; junction bases unmatched: 3. The germline gives CDR1 SGHTS, CDR2 YDEGEE. This CDR3 is built from 17 residues. The CDR3 DNA is TGTGCCAGCAGCCCTGGGACTAGCGGGAGCTCCTACAATGAGCAGTTCTTC. Amino acid sequence: CASSPGTSGSSYNEQFF. Using reference TRBV5-8 and TRBJ2-1 for the parts outside the CDR3, the full variable domain is EAGVTQSPTHLIKTRGQQATLRCSPISGHTSVYWYQQALGLGLQFLLWYDEGEERNRGNFPPRFSGRQFPNYSSELNVNALELEDSALYLCASSPGTSGSSYNEQFFGPGTRLTVL.

In this sample, this clone turned up once. The chain links TRBV27 to TRBJ2-1; D perhaps matches TRBD2 (5 bases). This CDR3 is 14 amino acids long. V was pared by 4 bases and J by 3 bases, with 10 bases between. Germline V gene data show CDR1 as MNHEY and CDR2 as SMNVEV (reference sequence). Here the CDR3 reads CASSSRADYNEQFF. CDR3 nucleotides: TGTGCCAGCAGTTCCCGAGCGGACTACAATGAGCAGTTCTTC.

This clone was detected once. V and J are TRBV5-1 and TRBJ2-1; D not certain. The CDR3 spans 14 residues. Deletions cut 1 base from V and 8 bases from J, with 13 bases between. Germline values: CDR1 SGHRS, CDR2 YFSETQ. The CDR3: CASSLLNSLDEQFF. DNA of the CDR3: TGCGCCAGCAGCTTGCTGAACAGTTTAGATGAGCAGTTCTTC.

V usage is TRBV18 and J usage is TRBJ2-5, with D possibly TRBD1 on 6 matching bases. The CDR3 has 16 amino acids. V shed 2 bases and J shed 0 bases, with 13 bases lying between them. The germline V gene has CDR1 KGHSH and CDR2 LQKENI. The CDR3 DNA reads TGTGCCAGCTCACCAGACAGGTCCTCGTACCAAGAGACCCAGTACTTC. Protein: CASSPDRSSYQETQYF.

The chain is built from TRBV14 and TRBJ1-1; 8 bases align to TRBD1. V was pared by 2 bases and J by 3 bases, with 5 bases of the junction left unmatched. The CDR3 sequence is 15 residues long. Looked up from germline, CDR1 is SGHDN and CDR2 is FVKESK. CDR3 sequence: CASSQSYRGDTEAFF. CDR3 coding DNA: TGTGCCAGCAGCCAAAGTTACAGGGGGGACACTGAAGCTTTCTTT.